What follows are 25 T cell receptor beta chains derived from one specimen sequenced in a study of memory CD4+ T cells and cytomegalovirus serostatus. The repertoire was sequenced with immunoSEQ multiplex PCR; TCRdb's copy has only in-frame clones and lacks some. The sample holds around 63,000 clones, roughly 75% seen once. The sort gate was single viable CD3+CD4+CD8-CD45RO+ cells for memory CD4+ T cells. Specimen: memory CD4+ T cells from blood. The receptors shown here come from an adult in good health and CMV-seronegative. Some clones in this sample may be carry-over from other donors' samples.

V gene TRBV18 combines with J gene TRBJ1-5; no reliable D call. The CDR3 extends over 13 amino acids. Between the trimmed V and J ends, which lost 1 base and 5 bases, there was a span of 6 bases. Germline CDR1 KGHSH, CDR2 LQKENI. CDR3 nucleotide sequence: TGTGCCAGCTCACCACGGTCGGATCAGCCCCAGCATTTT. Translation: CASSPRSDQPQHF.

The V and J genes are TRBV30 and TRBJ2-3; 9 bases line up with TRBD2. Germline V CDR1 and CDR2: GTSNPN, SVGIG (reference sequence). The CDR3 extends over 14 amino acids. V lost 3 bases, J lost 3 bases, and 4 bases stayed unmatched. The CDR3 sequence is CAWRGAGGTDTQYF. CDR3 nucleotide sequence: TGTGCCTGGAGGGGAGCGGGAGGAACAGATACGCAGTATTTT.

The chain recombines TRBV7-2 with TRBJ1-2, with D unresolved. Germline V gives CDR1 SGHTA, CDR2 FQGNSA. There are 15 residues in the CDR3. The V and J ends lost 1 base and 4 bases respectively, with 13 bases between them. CDR3 sequence reads: CASSLEPGLGYGYTF. In nucleotides, the CDR3 is TGTGCCAGCAGCTTAGAACCGGGTTTGGGCTATGGCTACACCTTC. Full variable domain (missing parts from reference TRBV7-2 and TRBJ1-2): GAGVSQSPSNKVTEKGKDVELRCDPISGHTALYWYRQSLGQGLEFLIYFQGNSAPDKSGLPSDRFSAERTGGSVSTLTIQRTQQEDSAVYLCASSLEPGLGYGYTFGSGTRLTVV.

This clone was seen only once. CDR3 in DNA: TGTGCCAGCTGCTGGACAGGTCATAATGAAAAACTGTTTTTT. Translating gives CASCWTGHNEKLFF. The chain links TRBV28 to TRBJ1-4; TRBD1 matches at 7 bases. CDR3 length: 14 amino acids. Unmatched junction bases numbered 7, after V lost 8 bases and J lost 4 bases. Germline V gene data show CDR1 as MDHEN and CDR2 as SYDVKM.

This chain connects TRBV6-1 to TRBJ1-5; no clear D gene. V was clipped by 4 bases and J by 6 bases, with 10 bases between them. This CDR3 spans 13 amino acids. CDR1 and CDR2 (germline): MNHNS, SASEGT. This chain's CDR3 is CASSVERGQPQHF. CDR3 sequence (DNA): TGTGCCAGCAGTGTGGAGCGTGGTCAGCCCCAGCATTTT.

V and J are TRBV28 and TRBJ2-1, with D possibly TRBD1 on 6 matching bases. Per the germline V gene, CDR1 is MDHEN and CDR2 is SYDVKM. The CDR3 has 16 amino acids. V was shortened by 3 bases and J by 4 bases, with 16 bases between the two germline ends. As DNA, the CDR3 is TGTGCCAGCAGTTTTCTCCTAGGGACAAAGTACAATGAGCAGTTCTTC. Protein: CASSFLLGTKYNEQFF.

The genes are TRBV30 and TRBJ2-5; 7 bases fit TRBD2. Unmatched junction bases numbered 6, after V lost 0 bases and J lost 2 bases. The CDR3 totals 15 residues. Germline loops: CDR1 GTSNPN, CDR2 SVGIG (reference sequence). CDR3 region: CAWSVGAGKQETQYF. Here the CDR3 DNA reads TGTGCCTGGAGTGTAGGAGCGGGGAAACAAGAGACCCAGTACTTC. The variable domain in full, completed from reference TRBV30 and TRBJ2-5, reads SQTIHQWPATLVQPVGSPLSLECTVEGTSNPNLYWYRQAAGRGLQLLFYSVGIGQISSEVPQNLSASRPQDRQFILSSKKLLLSDSGFYLCAWSVGAGKQETQYFGPGTRLLVL.

V is TRBV30 and J is TRBJ1-5; 7 bases match TRBD1. From germline, CDR1 is GTSNPN and CDR2 SVGIG (reference sequence). The V gene end was trimmed by 1 base and the J gene end by 4 bases; junction bases not matched to a gene: 1. The CDR3 covers 13 residues. For the CDR3, the DNA is TGTGCCTGGAGTGGACAGGGTAATCAGCCCCAGCATTTT. Amino acid sequence: CAWSGQGNQPQHF.

The CDR3 nucleotides are TGCGCCAGCAGCCGTGGGCATACCAGAGTAAGCTCCTACGAGCAGTACTTC. Translating gives CASSRGHTRVSSYEQYF. V usage is TRBV4-1 and J usage is TRBJ2-7, with D unresolved. Germline V gives CDR1 MGHRA, CDR2 YSYEKL. The CDR3 is 17 residues long. V lost 4 bases and J 0 bases, leaving 19 bases between the germline ends.

V usage is TRBV9 and J usage is TRBJ2-7; perhaps TRBD1 as D (6 bases). Per germline, CDR1 SGDLS and CDR2 YYNGEE. The CDR3 runs to 15 residues. Between the trimmed V and J ends, which lost 4 bases and 2 bases, there was a span of 16 bases. CDR3 loop: CASSPNGQPTYEQYF. DNA for the CDR3: TGTGCCAGCAGCCCCAATGGACAGCCGACCTACGAGCAGTACTTC.

V gene TRBV15 combines with J gene TRBJ2-5; D might be TRBD1 or TRBD2, each matching 5 bases. This CDR3 has 17 residues. Trimming stripped 3 bases from V and 3 bases from J, with 20 bases between. Germline CDR1 LNHNV, CDR2 YYDKDF (reference sequence). CDR3 amino acids: CATSSFGAASEEETQYF. CDR3 nucleotide sequence: TGTGCCACCAGCAGCTTCGGGGCGGCATCGGAGGAAGAGACCCAGTACTTC.

This chain links TRBV28 with TRBJ2-3; TRBD2 matches 7 bases. V lost 3 bases to trimming and J lost 4 bases; unmatched junction nucleotides: 10. The germline CDR1 and CDR2 sequences are MDHEN and SYDVKM. There are 16 residues in the CDR3. In DNA, the CDR3 is TGTGCCAGCAGTTTCCGTCTTTTGGCGGGGGCAGATACGCAGTATTTT. Residues: CASSFRLLAGADTQYF.

This chain uses TRBV30 with TRBJ2-5; a possible D gene is TRBD2 (5 bases). The tail of the sequence fits TRBJ2-7 better, so the J call may be wrong. The CDR3 sequence is 14 residues long. CDR1 is GTSNPN, CDR2 SVGIG, per germline (reference sequence). This chain's CDR3 is CAWSKLAVSYEQYF. CDR3 bases: TGTGCCTGGAGTAAGCTAGCAGTCTCCTACGAGCAGTACTTC.

The chain links TRBV7-2 to TRBJ1-2, with D perhaps TRBD1 (6 bases). The CDR3 extends over 16 amino acids. The germline V gene encodes CDR1 SGHTA and CDR2 FQGNSA. V was shortened by 5 bases and J by 2 bases, with 18 bases between the two germline ends. CDR3 sequence (DNA): TGTGCCAGCAGCCGGACAGCCCTCGTCCCCAACTATGGCTACACCTTC. It codes for CASSRTALVPNYGYTF.

J is TRBJ2-7 and V is TRBV5-6, with 13 bases aligning to TRBD2. The ends lost 4 bases at V and 6 bases at J; junction bases unmatched: 7. The CDR3 has 15 residues. The germline gives CDR1 SGHDT, CDR2 YYEEEE. The CDR3 here is CASSPWTSGSGEQYF. The CDR3 region has the DNA TGTGCCAGCAGCCCTTGGACTAGCGGGAGTGGCGAGCAGTACTTC.

CDR3 DNA sequence: TGTGCCAGCTTGCGAAGGGACCTCGGCACCGGGGAGCTGTTTTTT. Amino acid sequence: CASLRRDLGTGELFF. V usage is TRBV5-6 and J usage is TRBJ2-2; D tentatively reads TRBD1 or TRBD2 (5 bases each). CDR1 is SGHDT, CDR2 YYEEEE, per germline. The length of the CDR3 is 15 residues. V dropped 7 bases and J dropped 4 bases, with 17 bases sitting between them.

The genes are TRBV4-2 and TRBJ2-2; no definite D call. The germline gives CDR1 LGHNA, CDR2 YNFKEQ. This CDR3 contains 16 residues. V lost 1 base and J 0 bases, leaving 9 bases between the germline ends. DNA of the CDR3: TGTGCCAGCAGCCAAGTAACCACAGCGAACACCGGGGAGCTGTTTTTT. This codes for CASSQVTTANTGELFF.

This clone was observed once. The chain joins TRBV4-2 to TRBJ2-3; D might be TRBD2 (6 bases). Germline assignment: CDR1 LGHNA and CDR2 YNFKEQ. The germline V and J ends were trimmed by 0 bases and 1 base, with 11 bases remaining between them. This CDR3 region has 16 residues. As DNA, the CDR3 is TGTGCCAGCAGCCAAGATCCGGGAGCAGGCACAGATACGCAGTATTTT. This translates into CASSQDPGAGTDTQYF.

The chain is built from TRBV11-2 and TRBJ2-7; possibly TRBD2 for D (5 bases). This CDR3 comprises 16 residues. Germline CDR1 SGHAT, CDR2 FQNNGV. The V end was cut by 2 bases, the J end by 9 bases, with 23 bases between. As DNA, the CDR3 is TGTGCCAGCAGCTTATTAAGTATTAGTGGGAGAGCAGGGCAGTACTTC. Amino acids: CASSLLSISGRAGQYF.

This chain joins TRBV7-3 and TRBJ2-2; a weak D match, TRBD2 (6 bases). Germline V CDR1 and CDR2: SGHTA, FQGTGA. Trimming pared 0 bases from V and 4 bases from J, leaving 15 bases between. The CDR3 loop spans 17 amino acids. The CDR3 spells CASSLTLSVGGTGELFF. The CDR3 DNA reads TGTGCCAGCAGCTTAACGCTTAGTGTCGGGGGCACCGGGGAGCTGTTTTTT.

This rearrangement joins TRBV7-9 to TRBJ1-2; D is uncertain. Germline CDR1 is SEHNR and CDR2 is FQNEAQ (reference sequence). The ends were cut back, 1 base at V and 1 base at J, with 7 bases in the middle. CDR3 size: 14 residues. CDR3 in DNA: TGTGCCAGCAGCTTAGAAGGGTTTAACTATGGCTACACCTTC. Residues: CASSLEGFNYGYTF.

The gene calls are TRBV28 and TRBJ1-2, with a possible D match to TRBD1 (6 bases). Germline lookup yields CDR1 MDHEN and CDR2 SYDVKM. V was trimmed by 1 base and J by 5 bases, leaving 11 bases between them. The CDR3 is made up of 14 amino acids. CDR3 residues: CASSLFRGGYGYTF. CDR3 DNA sequence: TGTGCCAGCAGTTTATTCAGAGGGGGATATGGCTACACCTTC.

The chain joins TRBV5-1 to TRBJ2-3, with a weak D call TRBD2 (5 bases). Trimming removed 3 bases from V and 2 bases from J, with 7 bases in between. The CDR3 covers 13 residues. Germline V gene data show CDR1 as SGHRS and CDR2 as YFSETQ. CDR3 DNA: TGCGCCAGCAGCTCGGGGTTCACAGATACGCAGTATTTT. Translating it yields CASSSGFTDTQYF.

This chain links TRBV2 with TRBJ2-7; 10 bases are shared with TRBD2. The CDR3 has 14 residues. Germline V gene lookup returns CDR1 SNHLY and CDR2 FYNNEI. With 4 bases clipped from V and 3 bases from J, the junction kept 3 bases outside the gene matches. The DNA for the CDR3 is TGTGCCAGCAGTGTTCTAGCGGGGGTCTACGAGCAGTACTTC. Protein product: CASSVLAGVYEQYF.

CDR3 sequence (DNA): TGTGCCAGCAGCTTAGGTTCAGAGATTAGCAATCAGCCCCAGCATTTT. Its translation: CASSLGSEISNQPQHF. This sequence joins TRBV7-9 and TRBJ1-5; D ambiguous. The germline gives CDR1 SEHNR, CDR2 FQNEAQ (reference sequence). The CDR3 has 16 amino acids. V lost 1 base and J lost 0, with 10 bases in between.